This record covers a single T cell receptor (beta chain). This sample was taken from a study of blood T cell repertoires in COVID-19. Background on the study: Nucleic acid was either cDNA or gDNA, and it came from T cells, B-cell-depleted T cells, or PBMCs.

Those enrolled in Seattle joined during active infection and were followed longitudinally afterward. Per the original data handling: Reference gene primers were amplified, and this amplification served to estimate nucleated cell counts. The table came from immunoSEQ multiplex PCR; TCRdb's copy has only in-frame clones and leaves some out. V, J and clone size derive from that table, while D and trimming were established from the DNA sequence. The sample lists 200,000 to 250,000 clones, roughly 76% occurring once. The origin of this receptor is a woman older than 75 with COVID-19, enrolled during active disease. Sequencing was carried out using peripheral blood.

Written as DNA, the CDR3 is TGTGCCAGCAGTGACCCATTAGCGGGCGCCTCCTACGAGCAGTACTTC. Amino acids: CASSDPLAGASYEQYF. The rearrangement links TRBV6-1 to TRBJ2-7, with TRBD2 identical over 7 bases. The CDR3 is made up of 16 amino acids. Germline lookup yields CDR1 MNHNS and CDR2 SASEGT. The V segment lost 3 bases and the J segment 0 bases; nucleotides outside the gene matches: 8.